This T cell receptor beta chain derives from a study of blood T cell repertoires in COVID-19. From germline, CDR1 is MNHNS and CDR2 SASEGT. The CDR3 consists of 13 residues. Trimming stripped 3 bases from V and 2 bases from J, with 5 bases between. Some clones are missing from TCRdb's copy, which holds only in-frame ones; the method was immunoSEQ multiplex PCR. In the table there are about 100,000 clones, 78% of which are singletons. The sequence derives from a man aged 55-75 years with active or convalescent COVID-19. Sequencing was done on a sample of peripheral blood. The gene calls are TRBV6-1 and TRBJ1-3, with no clear D. This chain's CDR3 is CASSEGPGNTIYF. The CDR3, as DNA: TGTGCCAGCAGTGAGGGCCCTGGAAACACCATATATTTT.